This note documents a single TCR beta chain sequence. These data come from a study of blood T cell repertoires in COVID-19. Germline V gene lookup returns CDR1 LGHDT and CDR2 YNNKEL (reference sequence). The CDR3 consists of 14 residues. The V gene end was trimmed by 6 bases and the J gene end by 6 bases; junction bases not matched to a gene: 8. Libraries were prepared by immunoSEQ multiplex PCR; TCRdb keeps only in-frame clonotypes and omits some of them. The sample consists of hundreds of thousands of clones, approximately 87% of them appearing once. The V and J genes are TRBV3-1 (or the pseudogene TRBV3-2) and TRBJ1-2, with 9 bases matching TRBD1. The source material was PBMCs or T cells enriched from blood (not recorded which). The clonotype originates from a woman in her forties or fifties in a cohort exposed to, infected with or recovered from COVID-19 (not recorded which). As DNA, the CDR3 is TGTGCCAGCAGGTCACAGGGGGCGTTGGATGGCTACACCTTC. Residues: CASRSQGALDGYTF.